This T cell receptor (beta chain) stems from a study of control samples from healthy donors and cancer patients. Germline CDR1 ENHRY, CDR2 SYGVKD. Trimming shortened V by 0 bases and J by 9 bases, and 6 bases separated the two germline ends. The CDR3 covers 12 residues. Sequencing was performed with immunoSEQ multiplex PCR; in TCRdb, only in-frame clones are kept and a portion is missing. The top ten hold about 0.91% of the sample, which has tens of thousands of clones, approximately 90% seen once. The chain combines TRBV10-3 with TRBJ1-5; tentative D call: TRBD1 (6 bases). Sequences were obtained from PBMCs. The receptor was isolated from a man aged 25 to 40 with colorectal cancer. Here the CDR3 reads CAISESRGPQHF. The CDR3 DNA follows: TGTGCCATCAGTGAGTCCAGGGGGCCCCAGCATTTT.